A selection of T cell receptor beta chains follows, all from one sample in a study of T cells in Graves' hyperthyroidism and ophthalmopathy. TCRdb recomputed calls from the multiplex PCR reads with MiXCR, one row per CDR3 protein. The profile covers over 450,000 distinct CDR3 sequences, with around an eighth appearing a single time and about 17% taken by the ten largest. Sample: blood. These receptors all stem from a young woman with Graves' hyperthyroidism. Both conserved end residues are part of each CDR3. D genes are given only for firm matches. Size is stated for part of the rows, as once, few or many counts, or as a class when the clone is expanded.

D,size,V,J,DNA,CDR3
.,once,TRBV5-1,TRBJ2-3,TGCGCCAGCACCAGAGGCGGGAACAGGGATACGCAGTATTTT,CASTRGGNRDTQYF
.,.,TRBV2,TRBJ2-3,TGTGCCAGCAGTGAAAGGGGGCTAGCGAGTGGCACAGATACGCAGTATTTT,CASSERGLASGTDTQYF
.,many,TRBV15,TRBJ2-2,TGTGCCACCAGGCCGGGACTTCAACGGAACACCGGGGAGCTGTTTTTT,CATRPGLQRNTGELFF
TRBD2,.,TRBV4-2,TRBJ2-3,TGTGCCAGCAGCCAAGCGCTAGCGGGAGTGACAGATACGCAGTATTTT,CASSQALAGVTDTQYF
.,many,TRBV5-1,TRBJ1-5,TGCGCCAGCAGCTTGAGGGCGAATCAGCCCCAGCATTTT,CASSLRANQPQHF
.,many,TRBV7-2,TRBJ2-3,TGTGCCAGCAGCCTAACCGGGGGGCACACAGATACGCAGTATTTT,CASSLTGGHTDTQYF
.,.,TRBV20-1,TRBJ1-4,TGCAGTGCTACAGACAGGAGGGGTGAAAAACTGTTTTTT,CSATDRRGEKLFF
.,many,TRBV20-1,TRBJ1-5,TGCAGTGCTAGTAGGGGGGGCAATCAGCCCCAGCATTTT,CSASRGGNQPQHF
TRBD1,once,TRBV18,TRBJ2-1,TGTGCCAGCTCTCCCACGGGACAGGGCTTATACAATGAGCAGTTCTTC,CASSPTGQGLYNEQFF
.,once,TRBV7-8,TRBJ1-3,TGTGCCAGCAGCCACCCGGACGGACCGTTGGGAAACACCATATATTTT,CASSHPDGPLGNTIYF
TRBD1,many,TRBV30,TRBJ1-2,TGTGCCTGGCAACCGGACAGGGGGCACGGCTACACCTTC,CAWQPDRGHGYTF
.,many,TRBV19,TRBJ2-3,TGTGCCAGTAGGCCCGAGCCCACAGATACGCAGTATTTT,CASRPEPTDTQYF
.,many,TRBV7-8,TRBJ1-1,TGTGCCAGCAGCTTACCCGGTTGGGGAACGGCTTTCTTT,CASSLPGWGTAFF
.,many,TRBV20-1,TRBJ1-2,TGCAGTGCTAGGACCCAGCACTATGGCTACACCTTC,CSARTQHYGYTF
.,.,TRBV29-1,TRBJ1-1,TGCAGCGTTGTAGGGGGGTGGATGGACACTGAAGCTTTCTTT,CSVVGGWMDTEAFF
.,many,TRBV12-3/TRBV12-4,TRBJ1-5,TGTGCCAGCAGTTTCTGGGGTAAAGGTCCCCAGCATTTT,CASSFWGKGPQHF
TRBD2,many,TRBV29-1,TRBJ2-1,TGCAGCGTCAGCTTGGGCGGGAGGATTGGCAATGAGCAGTTCTTC,CSVSLGGRIGNEQFF
TRBD1,many,TRBV7-9,TRBJ2-5,TGTGCCAGCAGCTTAGCGACAGGGCCCACGGAGACCCAGTACTTC,CASSLATGPTETQYF
TRBD2,many,TRBV11-1,TRBJ2-1,TGTGCCAGCAGCTACCCCTACAGGCTCACGGGACTAGCGGGAGTGAGCTCCTACAATGAGCAGTTCTTC,CASSYPYRLTGLAGVSSYNEQFF
.,many,TRBV12-3/TRBV12-4,TRBJ1-2,TGTGCCAGCGGATCACAGGGAGGTAACTATGGCTACACCTTC,CASGSQGGNYGYTF
.,few,TRBV7-9,TRBJ1-4,TGTGCCAGCAGCTTAAGTCTGGAACCCCCCCTGGAAAAACTGTTTTTT,CASSLSLEPPLEKLFF
.,few,TRBV5-1,TRBJ2-1,TGCGCCAGCAGCTTGTCCTTAGCAGCCAATGAGCAGTTCTTC,CASSLSLAANEQFF
TRBD1,many,TRBV20-1,TRBJ2-7,TGCAGTGCTAGAAACGCGTGGGACAGGGCATACGAGCAGTACTTC,CSARNAWDRAYEQYF
.,few,TRBV18,TRBJ1-1,TGTGCCAGCTCACTCGGGACGGAGAACACTGAAGCTTTCTTT,CASSLGTENTEAFF
TRBD1,many,TRBV6-1,TRBJ2-1,TGTGCCAGCAGATCAGGGGGCTGGAATGAGCAGTTCTTC,CASRSGGWNEQFF
TRBD2,many,TRBV12-5,TRBJ2-3,TGTGCTAGTGGGCCCGGGACTAGCGGGGCCAATACGCAGTATTTT,CASGPGTSGANTQYF